The clone carrying this TCR beta chain was seen at least ten times. Germline V gene data show CDR1 as DFQATT and CDR2 as SNEGSKA (reference sequence). The junction had 20 bases not matched to a gene; V was cut back by 4 bases and J by 6 bases. The CDR3 has 17 residues. The record originates from a study of blood T cells in healthy people across ages. The use of a sample-barcoded 5' primer and a J-beta primer mix characterized a second PCR of roughly 6 to 11 cycles. From the 5' RACE reads, TCRdb called clonotypes with MiXCR, one entry per CDR3 protein. The profile shows 1.8 million or so distinct CDR3 sequences, about two fifths of them singletons.

The TCR originated in a human donor in good health. The chain is built from TRBV20-1 and TRBJ2-7; 8 nucleotides align to TRBD2. The sequencing sample was made of blood. In nucleotides, the CDR3 is TGCAGTGCTAATGTCGGGGGGGGCCTATTCCGCCGCGGCGAGCAGTACTTC. Translation: CSANVGGGLFRRGEQYF.